Listed here is a single TCR beta chain. Its binding antigen is unknown. No per-base quality is available; no much larger clone lies one base away. This sample was taken from a study of blood T cell repertoires in COVID-19 (dated by TCRdb to 2020 to 2022). Broadly, across the study: The collaborator samples originated in the United States, Italy and Spain and spanned the acute and convalescent phases of COVID-19. Subjects who had been exposed to COVID-19, were actively infected with it, or had recovered from it provided the deeply sampled blood TCRbeta repertoires that made up the dataset. The material from the prospective study consisted of cDNA or gDNA derived from T cells, B-cell-depleted T cells, or PBMCs. The repertoires were made available in a free public database intended to serve as a resource for research on the immune response to SARS-CoV-2. The samples were drawn from the first 160 participants of the ongoing ImmuneRACE study and from 1,254 subjects provided by 6 global collaborators. Where HLA class I and class II types were available, the types were taken from metadata supplied by the sample provider, not from assay-based typing. The sample metadata nearly always contained a de-identified subject ID, COVID-19 status, age in years and sex.

TCRbeta CDR3 regions were amplified from genomic DNA by means of the immunoSEQ Assay, a bias-controlled multiplex PCR. In the source study's methods: Nucleated cell counts per sample were estimated from amplification of reference gene primers within the assay. To quantify the absolute abundance of each unique TCRbeta CDR3 rearrangement, sequence reads were collapsed and filtered. For each sample, productive Simpson clonality was calculated as the square root of Simpson's diversity index over productive rearrangements. TCRdb re-hosts the immuneACCESS table, in-frame sequences only. Its copies lack some clones; in the studies checked, an unresolved V gene accounts for under half of them, and the cause for the rest is not known. That table supplies the V and J calls and clone size; D and trimming were determined from the DNA. The sample table records approximately 50,000 clones; approximately 85% of these occur just once. The top ten clonotypes cover roughly 15% of the sample.

From V the trimming removes 3 bases and from J it removes 6 bases, while the gene matches leave 4 bases of the junction unaccounted for. CDR1 and CDR2 were assigned from the germline V gene as SNHLY and FYNNEI. The CDR3 runs 15 amino acids, cysteine and phenylalanine included. The CDR3 DNA has 45 bases and is translated from base 1. The full study reports these points: The amount of clinical and demographic metadata varied by source and participant and was provided uncurated.

Collaborating institutions collected whole blood in K2EDTA tubes following their own protocols. Collaborator samples were shipped for TCRbeta analysis as frozen whole blood, isolated PBMCs, or DNA extracted from either sample type. Sequencing input: peripheral blood. Here the chain combines TRBV2 and TRBJ2-7, and 14 junctional nucleotides match TRBD2. This receptor was identified in a human donor in a cohort sampled during active COVID-19. The CDR3: CASSDQGLAGVEQYF. Read as DNA, the sequence is TGTGCCAGCAGTGATCAGGGACTAGCGGGAGTCGAGCAGTACTTC.